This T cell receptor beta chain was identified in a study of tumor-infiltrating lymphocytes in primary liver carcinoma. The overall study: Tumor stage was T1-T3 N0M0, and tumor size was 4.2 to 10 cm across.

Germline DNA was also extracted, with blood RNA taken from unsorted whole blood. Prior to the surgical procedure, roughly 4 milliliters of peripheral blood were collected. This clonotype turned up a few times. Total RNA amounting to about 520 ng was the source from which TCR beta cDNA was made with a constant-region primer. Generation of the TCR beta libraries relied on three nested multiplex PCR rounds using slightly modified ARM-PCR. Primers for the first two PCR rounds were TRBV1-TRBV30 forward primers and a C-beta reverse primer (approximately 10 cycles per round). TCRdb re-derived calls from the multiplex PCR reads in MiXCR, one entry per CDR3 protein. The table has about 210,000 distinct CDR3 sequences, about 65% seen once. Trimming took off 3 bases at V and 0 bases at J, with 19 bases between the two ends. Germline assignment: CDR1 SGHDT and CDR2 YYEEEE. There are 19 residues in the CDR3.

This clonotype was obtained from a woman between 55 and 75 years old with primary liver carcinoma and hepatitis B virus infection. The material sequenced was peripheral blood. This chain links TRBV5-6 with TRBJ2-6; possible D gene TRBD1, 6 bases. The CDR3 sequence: CASSSYGGRGYSGANVLTF. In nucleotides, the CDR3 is TGTGCCAGCAGCTCCTACGGTGGCAGGGGTTACTCTGGGGCCAACGTCCTGACTTTC.